The T cell receptor (beta chain) described here comes from a study of T cell changes during pregnancy in multiple sclerosis. The CDR3 has 14 amino acids. Trimming removed 4 bases from V and 5 bases from J, with 15 bases in between. CDR1 is MDHEN, CDR2 SYDVKM, per germline. The data were produced by immunoSEQ multiplex PCR, yet TCRdb's version contains in-frame clones alone and is incomplete. This sample carries more than 35,000 clones, 91% of them seen once, and the ten largest clones take 7.5% to 9%. This clonotype originated in a female donor with multiple sclerosis, enrolled in a pregnancy study. The sample was CD8+ T cells from peripheral blood mononuclear cells, taken after pregnancy. This chain uses TRBV28 with TRBJ2-7, with D maybe TRBD1 (6 bases). The CDR3 sequence: CASSSTGYDHEQYF. Here the CDR3 DNA reads TGTGCCAGCAGTTCGACAGGATACGACCACGAGCAGTACTTC.